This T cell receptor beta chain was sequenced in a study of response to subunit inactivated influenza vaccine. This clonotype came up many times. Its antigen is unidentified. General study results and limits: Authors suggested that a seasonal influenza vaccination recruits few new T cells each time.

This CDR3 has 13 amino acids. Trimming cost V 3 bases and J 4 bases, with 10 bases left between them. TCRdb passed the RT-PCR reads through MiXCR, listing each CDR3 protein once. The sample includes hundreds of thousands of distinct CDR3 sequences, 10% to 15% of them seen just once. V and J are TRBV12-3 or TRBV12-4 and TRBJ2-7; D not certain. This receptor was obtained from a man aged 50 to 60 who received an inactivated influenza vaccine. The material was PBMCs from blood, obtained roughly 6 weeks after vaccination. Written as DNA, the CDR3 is TGTGCCAGCAGTTTTCACGACGGTTACGAGCAGTACTTC. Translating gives CASSFHDGYEQYF.